The clone carrying this TCR beta chain has ten or more counts. The antigen is undetermined. There are 12 residues in the CDR3. Trimming took 3 bases from V and 5 from J, leaving 10 bases between them. The V gene's germline CDR1 is DFQATT and CDR2 SNEGSKA (reference sequence). The data stem from a study of early T cells in non-severe SARS-CoV-2 infection. The wider study: Unpaired chains resulted from sequencing bulk RNA of unsorted whole blood. The study, taken as a whole, reports: VDJdb-based annotation leaned toward anti-spike CD8 responses and missed private and CD4 specificities.

Attachment of unique molecular identifiers to individual cDNA molecules was performed. TCRdb reprocessed the 5' RACE reads with MiXCR, giving one entry per CDR3 protein. Of 25,000 to 30,000 distinct CDR3 sequences in the sample, over 5% were seen once. The receptor was isolated from an adult who was a healthcare worker with PCR-confirmed SARS-CoV-2 infection or an uninfected control (not recorded which). This rearrangement joins TRBV20-1 to TRBJ2-5; D perhaps matches TRBD2 (6 bases). The sample comprised whole blood. The CDR3 DNA follows: TGCAGTGCTAGCCAGGAGGGTGAGACCCAGTACTTC. Its translation is CSASQEGETQYF.